The text below deals with one T cell receptor beta chain. Sequencing used immunoSEQ multiplex PCR; TCRdb keeps in-frame clones, though not all of them. The sample gives fewer than 200,000 clones, around 85% of which show up once; less than 25% is in the top ten. There are 15 residues in the CDR3. The V segment lost 4 bases and the J segment 5 bases; nucleotides outside the gene matches: 7. Germline V gives CDR1 SGHAT, CDR2 FQNNGV. This entry is derived from a study of blood T cell repertoires in COVID-19. This receptor was taken from a man in his sixties or seventies with active or convalescent COVID-19. The J gene is TRBJ1-4, the V gene TRBV11-2; 7 bases fit TRBD1. The sample consisted of peripheral blood. This CDR3 is CASSSTGAGNEKLFF. CDR3 in DNA: TGTGCCAGCAGCTCCACAGGGGCCGGGAATGAAAAACTGTTTTTT.